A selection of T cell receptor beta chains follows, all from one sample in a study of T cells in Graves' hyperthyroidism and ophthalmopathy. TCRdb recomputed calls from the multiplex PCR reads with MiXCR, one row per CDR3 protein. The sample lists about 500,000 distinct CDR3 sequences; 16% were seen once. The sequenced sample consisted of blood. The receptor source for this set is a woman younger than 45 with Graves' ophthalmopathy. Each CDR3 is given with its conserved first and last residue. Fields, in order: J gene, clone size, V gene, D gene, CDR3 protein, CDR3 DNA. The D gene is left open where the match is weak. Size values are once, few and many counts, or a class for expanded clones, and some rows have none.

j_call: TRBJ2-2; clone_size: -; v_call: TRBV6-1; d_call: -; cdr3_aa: CASSTRGLRNTGELFF; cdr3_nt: TGTGCCAGCAGTACTCGGGGTCTCCGGAACACCGGGGAGCTGTTTTTT
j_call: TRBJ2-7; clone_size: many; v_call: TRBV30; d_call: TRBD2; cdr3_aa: CAQGLAGLREQYF; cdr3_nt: TGTGCCCAAGGACTAGCGGGACTCCGCGAGCAGTACTTC
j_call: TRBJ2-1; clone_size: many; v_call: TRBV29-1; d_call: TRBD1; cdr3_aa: CSVFSGTGEFDEQFF; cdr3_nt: TGCAGCGTTTTTTCGGGGACAGGGGAATTCGATGAGCAGTTCTTC
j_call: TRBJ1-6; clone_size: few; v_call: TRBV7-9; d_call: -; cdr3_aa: CASSLVAENSPLHF; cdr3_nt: TGTGCCAGCAGCTTAGTGGCAGAAAATTCACCCCTCCACTTT
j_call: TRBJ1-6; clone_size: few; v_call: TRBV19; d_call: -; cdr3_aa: CASRSETTLRSPLHF; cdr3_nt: TGTGCCAGTAGAAGCGAGACCACGCTAAGATCACCCCTCCACTTT
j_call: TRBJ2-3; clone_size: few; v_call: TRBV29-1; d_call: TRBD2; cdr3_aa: CSGKEGREGRTDTQYF; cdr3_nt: TGCAGCGGCAAAGAGGGGCGGGAGGGGCGGACAGATACGCAGTATTTT
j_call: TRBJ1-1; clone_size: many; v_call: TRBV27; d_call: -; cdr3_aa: CASSFSGSSEAFF; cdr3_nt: TGTGCCAGCAGTTTTTCGGGCTCTTCTGAAGCTTTCTTT
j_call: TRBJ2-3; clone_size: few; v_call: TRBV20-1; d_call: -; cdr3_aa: CSAPTRGGRGRATDTQYF; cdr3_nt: TGCAGTGCGCCGACCAGGGGCGGGAGAGGCCGGGCCACAGATACGCAGTATTTT
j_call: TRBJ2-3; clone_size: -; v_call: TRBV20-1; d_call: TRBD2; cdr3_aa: CSAKTSGTFTDTQYF; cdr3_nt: TGCAGTGCTAAGACTAGCGGGACCTTCACAGATACGCAGTATTTT
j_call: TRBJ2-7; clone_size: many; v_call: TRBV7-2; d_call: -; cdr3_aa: CASSFDREGFYEQYF; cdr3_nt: TGTGCCAGCAGCTTTGATCGGGAAGGTTTCTACGAGCAGTACTTC
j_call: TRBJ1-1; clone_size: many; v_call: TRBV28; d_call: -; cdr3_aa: CASSRPRGSRAFF; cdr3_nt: TGTGCCAGCAGTCGACCCCGGGGGTCAAGAGCTTTCTTT
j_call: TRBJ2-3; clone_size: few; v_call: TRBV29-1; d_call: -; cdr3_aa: CSVEPGRVGDTQYF; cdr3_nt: TGCAGCGTTGAACCAGGCAGGGTGGGGGATACGCAGTATTTT
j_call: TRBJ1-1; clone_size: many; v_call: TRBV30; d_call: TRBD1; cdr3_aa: CAWSTGTGSTEAFF; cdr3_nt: TGTGCCTGGAGCACCGGGACAGGGTCCACTGAAGCTTTCTTT